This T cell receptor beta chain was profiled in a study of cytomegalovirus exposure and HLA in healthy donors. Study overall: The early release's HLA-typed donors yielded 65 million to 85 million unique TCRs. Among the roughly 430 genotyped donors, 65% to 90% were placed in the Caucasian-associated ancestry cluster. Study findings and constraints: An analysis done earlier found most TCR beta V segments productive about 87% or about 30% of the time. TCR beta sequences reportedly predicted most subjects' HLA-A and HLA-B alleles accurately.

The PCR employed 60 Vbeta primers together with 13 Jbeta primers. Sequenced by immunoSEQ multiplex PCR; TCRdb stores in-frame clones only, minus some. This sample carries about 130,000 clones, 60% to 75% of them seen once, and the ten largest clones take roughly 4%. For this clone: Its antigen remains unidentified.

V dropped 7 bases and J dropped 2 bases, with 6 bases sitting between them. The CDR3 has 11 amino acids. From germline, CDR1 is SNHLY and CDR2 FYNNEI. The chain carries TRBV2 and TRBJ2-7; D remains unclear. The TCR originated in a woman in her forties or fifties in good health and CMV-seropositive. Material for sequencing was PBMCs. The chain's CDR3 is CASIETYEQYF. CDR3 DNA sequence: TGTGCCAGCATCGAGACCTACGAGCAGTACTTC.